Below, 30 T cell receptor beta chains from the same sample are listed, as sequenced in a study of blood T cell repertoires in COVID-19. Generated by immunoSEQ multiplex PCR, the TCRdb table keeps only in-frame clones and is missing some. This sample carries hundreds of thousands of clones, around 90% of them seen once, and the ten largest clones take approximately 0.98%. The material sequenced was peripheral blood. The receptors here all came from a woman aged 40 to 50 with COVID-19, enrolled during active disease.

The chain carries TRBV7-9 and TRBJ1-1, with 9 bases matching TRBD1. Per the germline V gene, CDR1 is SEHNR and CDR2 is FQNEAQ (reference sequence). J was trimmed by 3 bases and V by 3 bases; bases with no gene match: 8. The CDR3 is 16 residues long. CDR3: CASSLLPGQGDTEAFF. The CDR3 DNA reads as TGTGCCAGCAGCTTGCTCCCGGGACAGGGAGACACTGAAGCTTTCTTT.

The V and J genes are TRBV4-3 and TRBJ2-1, with 10 bases aligning to TRBD1. Germline V CDR1 and CDR2: LGHNA, YSLEER. This CDR3 has 17 amino acids. V gave up 5 bases and J gave up 7 bases; unmatched junction bases: 14. CDR3 amino acids: CASSVSTGTGVGNEQFF. The CDR3 nucleotides read TGCGCCAGCAGCGTCAGTACCGGGACAGGGGTAGGAAATGAGCAGTTCTTC.

CDR3 nucleotides: TGTGCCAGCAGCTCCGTTACTAGTCGCGAGCAGTTCTTC. Translated, it gives CASSSVTSREQFF. The chain employs TRBV2 and TRBJ2-1; D is perhaps TRBD2 (5 bases). This CDR3 contains 13 residues. Germline lookup yields CDR1 SNHLY and CDR2 FYNNEI. Trimming took off 6 bases at V and 10 bases at J, with 16 bases between the two ends.

Many counts were recorded for this clone. The chain carries TRBV2 and TRBJ1-1; D gene ambiguous. This CDR3 spans 11 amino acids. In germline, CDR1 is SNHLY, CDR2 FYNNEI. V lost 8 bases to trimming and J lost 4 bases, with 8 bases between them. The CDR3, as DNA: TGTGCCAGCCTCTTATCCACTGAAGCTTTCTTT. As protein: CASLLSTEAFF.

In regard to this clone: The same CDR3 also results from other DNA sequences found in this sample. The V gene is TRBV6-5, the J gene TRBJ1-6; D unresolved. The CDR3 has 13 amino acids. Germline CDR1 reads MNHEY; CDR2 reads SVGAGI. Trimming took off 2 bases at V and 6 bases at J, with 5 bases between the two ends. The CDR3 DNA is TGTGCCAGCAGTTACGGCCCTAATTCACCCCTCCACTTT. Protein: CASSYGPNSPLHF.

This rearrangement joins TRBV5-1 to TRBJ2-3; 12 bases are a match to TRBD2. CDR3 length: 17 amino acids. CDR1 SGHRS and CDR2 YFSETQ come from the germline V gene. Trimming removed 0 bases from V and 2 bases from J; junction bases left unmatched: 4. The CDR3 bases are TGCGCCAGCAGCTTGGGACTAGCGGGAGTAACCACAGATACGCAGTATTTT. Its translation is CASSLGLAGVTTDTQYF.

This chain joins TRBV5-6 and TRBJ2-3; possibly TRBD2 for D (7 bases). This CDR3 has 16 amino acids. The V end lost 6 bases, the J end lost 6 bases, and 23 bases lay between the germline ends. The germline V gene has CDR1 SGHDT and CDR2 YYEEEE. CDR3 protein: CASIPGVGGREDTQYF. CDR3 nucleotide sequence: TGTGCCAGCATCCCAGGGGTGGGGGGGCGAGAGGATACGCAGTATTTT.

The J gene is TRBJ1-1, the V gene TRBV20-1; D possibly corresponds to TRBD1 (6 bases). There are 14 residues in the CDR3. Trimming stripped 5 bases from V and 3 bases from J, with 16 bases between. Germline V gives CDR1 DFQATT, CDR2 SNEGSKA (reference sequence). As DNA, the CDR3 is TGCAGTGCTGGTGGACCACAGGGCTACACTGAAGCTTTCTTT. This codes for CSAGGPQGYTEAFF.

V and J are TRBV7-3 and TRBJ2-2; 8 positions agree with TRBD2. The CDR3 totals 14 residues. The trim removed 10 bases at V and 4 bases at J, leaving 8 bases unmatched. Per the germline V gene, CDR1 is SGHTA and CDR2 is FQGTGA. CDR3 protein: CATSRAGGTGELFF. The CDR3 DNA follows: TGTGCCACCTCACGGGCGGGGGGCACCGGGGAGCTGTTTTTT.

This clone was counted a single time. The chain links TRBV7-2 to TRBJ2-4; possible D gene TRBD1, 5 bases. There are 14 residues in the CDR3. Germline V gene sequence: CDR1 SGHTA, CDR2 FQGNSA. With 1 base removed from V and 6 bases from J, the gap between germline ends came to 10 bases. CDR3 region: CASSLETVRNIQYF. The DNA for the CDR3 is TGTGCCAGCAGCTTAGAGACAGTGAGAAACATTCAGTACTTC.

This chain links TRBV9 with TRBJ2-3; 11 bases are a match to TRBD2. The CDR3 length is 16 residues. Trimming at V came to 3 bases and at J to 0 bases, leaving 3 bases not matched to a gene. Germline V gene sequence: CDR1 SGDLS, CDR2 YYNGEE. CDR3 amino acids: CASSAGTSGSTDTQYF. In DNA, the CDR3 is TGTGCCAGCAGCGCTGGGACTAGCGGTAGCACAGATACGCAGTATTTT.

The V call is TRBV10-3, the J call TRBJ2-7, with D possibly TRBD2 on 6 matching bases. The V gene's germline CDR1 is ENHRY and CDR2 SYGVKD. Trimming cost V 4 bases and J 5 bases, with 15 bases left between them. The CDR3 consists of 14 residues. CDR3 in amino acids: CAISVASDVNEQYF. The CDR3 DNA reads TGTGCCATCAGTGTGGCTAGCGACGTGAACGAGCAGTACTTC.

The sample holds a few counts of this clone. The chain recombines TRBV7-3 with TRBJ2-7; 9 bases map to TRBD1. CDR1 and CDR2 (germline): SGHTA, FQGTGA. V dropped 4 bases and J dropped 9; count of bases not matched to a gene: 10. This CDR3 has 14 residues. CDR3 coding DNA: TGTGCCAGCAGCTCAGGACAGGGGCTTTATGGGCAGTACTTC. Residues: CASSSGQGLYGQYF.

CDR3 sequence reads: CASRLRTGLPYEQYF. The CDR3 DNA sequence: TGTGCCAGCAGGCTACGGACAGGGTTACCCTACGAGCAGTACTTC. The V gene is TRBV6-5, the J gene TRBJ2-7, with 8 bases lining up with TRBD1. Germline trimming cut 6 bases from V and 2 bases from J; bases unmatched to any gene: 9. Germline CDR1 reads MNHEY; CDR2 reads SVGAGI. The CDR3 length is 15 residues.

V usage is TRBV29-1 and J usage is TRBJ1-1; 7 bases line up with TRBD1. The CDR3 has 13 amino acids. The V gene's germline CDR1 is SQVTM and CDR2 ANQGSEA. V gave up 8 bases and J gave up 6 bases; unmatched junction bases: 12. The CDR3 sequence: CSTRQGRNSEAFF. The CDR3 nucleotides are TGCAGCACTCGACAGGGAAGGAATTCTGAAGCTTTCTTT. The full variable domain, with the rest looked up from reference TRBV29-1 and TRBJ1-1, is SAVISQKPSRDICQRGTSLTIQCQVDSQVTMMFWYRQQPGQSLTLIATANQGSEATYESGFVIDKFPISRPNLTFSTLTVSNMSPEDSSIYLCSTRQGRNSEAFFGQGTRLTVV.

The chain links TRBV7-9 to TRBJ1-2; possibly TRBD1 for D (6 bases). The CDR3 length is 15 residues. Germline V lookup: CDR1 SEHNR, CDR2 FQNEAQ (reference sequence). Trimming removed 7 bases from V and 5 bases from J, with 20 bases in between. The CDR3 bases are TGTGCCAGCACCCCGTCAGGGGCCGGAGGATATGGCTACACCTTC. The encoded protein is CASTPSGAGGYGYTF.

The J gene is TRBJ2-7, the V gene TRBV19; D is unresolved. Deletions cut 10 bases from V and 5 bases from J, with 18 bases between. The CDR3 is 13 amino acids. Germline assignment: CDR1 LNHDA and CDR2 SQIVND (reference sequence). CDR3 residues: CATIGGVSHEQYF. The CDR3 nucleotides are TGTGCCACCATAGGCGGAGTTTCCCACGAGCAGTACTTC.

The chain carries TRBV6-6 and TRBJ1-2; 10 bases match TRBD1. The CDR3 length is 14 residues. Trimming at V came to 6 bases and at J to 4 bases, leaving 5 bases not matched to a gene. CDR1 and CDR2 from the germline V gene are MNHNY and SVGAGI (reference sequence). CDR3: CASSPGTGAYGYTF. The CDR3 nucleotides read TGTGCCAGCAGCCCCGGGACAGGGGCCTATGGCTACACCTTC.

The rearrangement joins TRBV15 to TRBJ2-7; a weak D match, TRBD1 (5 bases). Trimming shortened V by 4 bases and J by 3 bases, and 10 bases separated the two germline ends. The CDR3 is 13 residues long. Per germline, CDR1 LNHNV and CDR2 YYDKDF (reference sequence). CDR3 loop: CATSTGQGYEQYF. In DNA, the CDR3 is TGTGCCACCAGCACAGGCCAGGGCTACGAGCAGTACTTC.

The chain has TRBV27 and TRBJ1-5; D might be TRBD1 (5 bases). The CDR3 is 15 amino acids. Trimming left V 2 bases short and J 5 bases short, with 13 bases between. The germline V gene has CDR1 MNHEY and CDR2 SMNVEV (reference sequence). This CDR3 reads CASSLGGVGDQPQHF. The CDR3, as DNA: TGTGCCAGCAGTTTAGGAGGGGTTGGGGATCAGCCCCAGCATTTT.

The chain has TRBV7-2 and TRBJ2-7; D is perhaps TRBD2 (5 bases). CDR3 length: 13 residues. Germline-derived CDR1 and CDR2 are SGHTA and FQGNSA. V lost 5 bases and J lost 3, with 11 bases in between. The CDR3 loop reads CASSPAGNYEQYF. CDR3 sequence (DNA): TGTGCCAGCAGCCCGGCCGGGAACTACGAGCAGTACTTC.

This chain joins TRBV24-1 and TRBJ2-3; D remains unclear. The ends were cut back, 2 bases at V and 4 bases at J, with 6 bases in the middle. This CDR3 has 13 residues. Germline CDR1 KGHDR, CDR2 SFDVKD. CDR3 DNA sequence: TGTGCCACCAGTGATTCCCCAGCAGATACGCAGTATTTT. Its protein product is CATSDSPADTQYF.

This sequence joins TRBV29-1 and TRBJ1-4; 9 nucleotides agree with TRBD1. Germline-derived CDR1 and CDR2 are SQVTM and ANQGSEA. Germline trimming cut 7 bases from V and 9 bases from J; bases unmatched to any gene: 9. There are 13 residues in the CDR3. Here the CDR3 reads CSAGGQGRQKLFF. CDR3 sequence (DNA): TGCAGCGCTGGAGGACAGGGGAGGCAAAAACTGTTTTTT.

The V call is TRBV29-1, the J call TRBJ1-1; the D is unclear. Germline V gene lookup returns CDR1 SQVTM and CDR2 ANQGSEA. The CDR3 consists of 10 residues. With 6 bases removed from V and 3 bases from J, the gap between germline ends came to 5 bases. In nucleotides, the CDR3 is TGCAGCGTCCTAGACACTGAAGCTTTCTTT. It codes for CSVLDTEAFF.

In its sample, this clone was seen once. J is TRBJ2-1 and V is TRBV19; 7 positions agree with TRBD2. V trimming: 3 bases; J trimming: 4 bases; junction bases outside the gene matches: 6. The germline V gene encodes CDR1 LNHDA and CDR2 SQIVND (reference sequence). The CDR3 contains 15 residues. The CDR3 sequence is CASSMRAGIYNEQFF. CDR3 in DNA: TGTGCCAGTAGTATGAGAGCGGGAATTTACAATGAGCAGTTCTTC.

The V call is TRBV4-1, the J call TRBJ1-2; tentative D call: TRBD1 (5 bases). V lost 2 bases to trimming and J lost 1 base, with 11 bases between them. Germline values: CDR1 MGHRA, CDR2 YSYEKL. The CDR3 contains 15 residues. CDR3 loop: CASSQIPGLNYGYTF. CDR3 sequence (DNA): TGCGCCAGCAGCCAAATCCCAGGGCTTAACTATGGCTACACCTTC.

This chain connects TRBV29-1 to TRBJ2-2, with D possibly matching TRBD2 (6 bases). V was pared by 8 bases and J by 0 bases, with 13 bases between. The CDR3 runs 14 residues. The germline CDR1 and CDR2 sequences are SQVTM and ANQGSEA. CDR3 sequence (DNA): TGCAGCCCGGGGAAGCGGGCGAACACCGGGGAGCTGTTTTTT. Translated, it gives CSPGKRANTGELFF.

CDR3 sequence: CASSLDSGGTSYEQYF. DNA for the CDR3: TGCGCCAGCAGCTTGGACAGCGGGGGGACCTCCTACGAGCAGTACTTC. The chain has TRBV5-1 and TRBJ2-7; TRBD2 aligns across 9 bases. CDR1 SGHRS and CDR2 YFSETQ come from the germline V gene. The CDR3 totals 16 residues. V lost 0 bases to trimming and J lost 0 bases; unmatched junction nucleotides: 4.

The rearrangement links TRBV30 to TRBJ1-2; 8 bases are a match to TRBD1. Germline V gene sequence: CDR1 GTSNPN, CDR2 SVGIG (reference sequence). CDR3 length equals 13 residues. V shed 5 bases, J shed 5 bases, and the junction held 7 bases outside the gene matches. In DNA, the CDR3 is TGTGCCTGGGCTGACAGGGGTGTTTATGGCTACACCTTC. It translates to CAWADRGVYGYTF.

This chain connects TRBV7-2 to TRBJ1-4; D call uncertain. This CDR3 spans 15 amino acids. Germline CDR1 reads SGHTA; CDR2 reads FQGNSA. V was cut by 2 bases and J by 8 bases, with 15 bases left in between. CDR3: CASSLNGLPLEKLFF. In nucleotides, the CDR3 is TGTGCCAGCAGCTTAAACGGTTTGCCTCTGGAAAAACTGTTTTTT.